These 23 T cell receptor beta chains were sequenced from one sample in a study of tumor and adjacent non-tumor tissue in lung cancer. This sample's RNA came from whole unsorted tissue. More than 3 cm separated this lung sample from the edge of the tumor. The library came from three nested PCR rounds adapted from ARM-PCR protocols. TCRdb redid the calling of the multiplex PCR reads with MiXCR, one entry per CDR3 protein. Of more than 45,000 distinct CDR3 sequences in the sample, 74% were seen once. The sequenced sample consisted of distant non-tumor lung tissue. Receptors were obtained from an older woman with non-small cell lung cancer.

With respect to this clonotype: Germline is not matched at one junction end, which may reflect a read error. The chain joins TRBV4-3 to TRBJ1-1; possible D gene TRBD1, 5 bases. The CDR3 contains 16 residues. Germline values: CDR1 LGHNA, CDR2 YSLEER. Here the CDR3 reads CAGSQDMSGRYTEAYF. The CDR3, as DNA: TGCGCCGGCAGCCAAGATATGTCAGGGAGATACACTGAAGCTTACTTT.

Remarks on this clonotype: This CDR3 is missing its conserved last phenylalanine or tryptophan, likely due to a read error. This chain uses TRBV12-3 or TRBV12-4 with TRBJ1-5, with TRBD1 as a possible D gene (5 bases). This CDR3 is built from 16 residues. CDR3 in amino acids: CTSILSGSGGNQPQHY. The CDR3 DNA reads as TGTACCAGCATTCTGTCGGGGAGTGGGGGTAATCAGCCCCAGCATTAT.

In its sample, this clonotype was seen many times. V usage is TRBV6-2 or TRBV6-3 and J usage is TRBJ2-1; D is unclear. Trimming stripped 0 bases from V and 6 bases from J, with 15 bases between. Germline V CDR1 and CDR2: MNHEY, SVGEGT. The CDR3 runs to 16 residues. The chain's CDR3 is CASSYSMQPRVNEQFF. CDR3 sequence (DNA): TGTGCCAGCAGTTACTCCATGCAGCCTCGGGTCAATGAGCAGTTCTTC.

Note on this clonotype: The conserved phenylalanine or tryptophan is not found at the CDR3 terminus, so this likely reflects a read error. V is TRBV29-1 and J is TRBJ2-4; D might be TRBD1 (6 bases). The V end was cut by 5 bases, the J end by 7 bases, with 12 bases between. The CDR3 extends over 12 amino acids. Germline V lookup: CDR1 SQVTM, CDR2 ANQGSEA. The CDR3 sequence is CSVTWGLNIQYL. CDR3 nucleotide sequence: TGCAGCGTTACCTGGGGGCTTAACATTCAGTACTTG.

This clonotype was seen more than once but under ten times. An end of the junction does not agree with germline; a read error may underlie this. The rearrangement joins TRBV4-1 to TRBJ1-1; TRBD1 matches at 9 bases. There are 14 residues in the CDR3. Germline CDR1 and CDR2: MGHRA and YSYEKL. The CDR3 spells CASSHTQGANEALF. CDR3 DNA: TGCGCCAGCAGCCATACACAGGGGGCTAATGAAGCTCTCTTT.

As regards this clonotype: An end of the junction differs from the germline gene, which may be a read error. The CDR3 DNA reads TGTGCCAGCAGCTTAGGGGCCGAAGCTGGAGACACCATATATTTT. It encodes CASSLGAEAGDTIYF. The gene calls are TRBV7-9 and TRBJ1-3; no reliable D call. The length of the CDR3 is 15 residues. Germline CDR1 SEHNR, CDR2 FQNEAQ (reference sequence).

A word on this clonotype: One end of the junction fails to match germline, which may point to a read error. The chain couples TRBV11-3 to TRBJ2-7; D is undetermined. Germline-derived CDR1 and CDR2 are SGHNT and YENEEA. The CDR3 spans 15 residues. This CDR3 is CASSLGTAGSYEQYF. The DNA for the CDR3 is TGTGCCAGCAGCCTAGGAACGGCTGGCTCCTACGAGCAGTATTTC.

The sample holds many counts of this clonotype. The chain combines TRBV20-1 with TRBJ2-5; the D gene is possibly TRBD2 (6 bases). From germline, CDR1 is DFQATT and CDR2 SNEGSKA (reference sequence). Trimming took off 6 bases at V and 2 bases at J, with 10 bases between the two ends. The CDR3 has 12 residues. CDR3 in DNA: TGCAGTGCCCGGCGGGGACAAGAGACCCAGTACTTC. As protein: CSARRGQETQYF.

For this clonotype: A read error may produce the germline difference seen at one junction end. V is TRBV11-2 and J is TRBJ1-1; D unresolved. CDR1 and CDR2 (germline): SGHAT, FQNNGV. The CDR3 totals 13 residues. The CDR3 nucleotides are TGTGCCAGCGGCTTAGCCAGCAACACTGGAGCTTTCTTT. Amino acids: CASGLASNTGAFF.

Points on this clonotype: A clone one base away is much larger, so this may be a read error. The rearrangement links TRBV6-2 or TRBV6-3 to TRBJ1-2; D ambiguous. This CDR3 is built from 13 residues. Germline V gives CDR1 MNHEY, CDR2 SVGEGT. The chain's CDR3 is CASRMAKLYGHTF. The CDR3, as DNA: TGTGCCAGCAGAATGGCGAAGCTCTATGGCCACACCTTC.

This clonotype is deemed medium-sized. The CDR3 region has the DNA TGCAGCGCTCCCCGAGGAGAGACCCAGTACTTC. Translated: CSAPRGETQYF. The chain carries TRBV29-1 and TRBJ2-5; the D is unclear. Germline V lookup: CDR1 SQVTM, CDR2 ANQGSEA. This CDR3 has 11 residues. Trimming removed 7 bases from V and 4 bases from J, with 10 bases in between. Full variable domain (rest looked up from reference TRBV29-1 and TRBJ2-5): SAVISQKPSRDICQRGTSLTIQCQVDSQVTMMFWYRQQPGQSLTLIATANQGSEATYESGFVIDKFPISRPNLTFSTLTVSNMSPEDSSIYLCSAPRGETQYFGPGTRLLVL.

This clonotype occurred many times. The chain joins TRBV28 to TRBJ2-1, with 10 bases that match TRBD1. The V and J ends lost 4 bases and 6 bases, in that order; junction bases with no gene match: 15. CDR1 MDHEN and CDR2 SYDVKM come from the germline V gene. The CDR3 spans 18 residues. For the CDR3, the DNA is TGTGCCAGCAGTTCCCCGGGACAGGGGACCCTTAATCCCAATGAGCAGTTCTTC. Encoded protein: CASSSPGQGTLNPNEQFF.

The chain uses TRBV14 and TRBJ1-6; D ambiguous. Deletions cut 8 bases from V and 10 bases from J, with 18 bases between. CDR3 length equals 14 residues. Germline loops: CDR1 SGHDN, CDR2 FVKESK. The CDR3 loop is CASCLIWNESPLHF. Written as DNA, the CDR3 is TGTGCCAGCTGCCTTATTTGGAACGAATCACCCCTCCACTTT.

V and J are TRBV11-2 and TRBJ2-3; D ambiguous. Per the germline V gene, CDR1 is SGHAT and CDR2 is FQNNGV. Trimming pared 4 bases from V and 8 bases from J, leaving 7 bases between. The CDR3 is 11 residues long. The CDR3, as DNA: TGTGCCAGCAGCTCTGCCCCTACGCAGTATTTT. This sequence encodes CASSSAPTQYF. Supplemented by reference TRBV11-2 and TRBJ2-3, the full variable domain reads EAGVAQSPRYKIIEKRQSVAFWCNPISGHATLYWYQQILGQGPKLLIQFQNNGVVDDSQLPKDRFSAERLKGVDSTLKIQPAKLEDSAVYLCASSSAPTQYFGPGTRLTVL.

The chain joins TRBV12-3 or TRBV12-4 to TRBJ2-2, with 7 bases matching TRBD1. This CDR3 has 15 amino acids. After removal of 6 bases from V and 0 bases from J, the junction contained 4 bases not matched to a gene. CDR3 bases: TGTGCCAGCAGCCGGGACAGACCGAACACCGGGGAGCTGTTTTTT. This encodes CASSRDRPNTGELFF.

As for this clonotype: A much larger clone differs by one base, so this may be a read error. The chain employs TRBV4-3 and TRBJ1-1, with D hard to call. The germline V gene has CDR1 LGHNA and CDR2 YSLEER. V shed 2 bases and J shed 3 bases, with 13 bases lying between them. This CDR3 is 15 amino acids long. CDR3 sequence (DNA): TGCGCCAGCAGCCAAAAAGACCACATGGACACTGAAGCTTTCTTT. Its protein is CASSQKDHMDTEAFF.

The chain couples TRBV10-1 to TRBJ1-2; no clear D gene. The CDR3 contains 13 residues. Germline V CDR1 and CDR2: WNHNN, SYGVQD (reference sequence). V was trimmed by 11 bases and J by 7 bases, leaving 20 bases between them. The CDR3 sequence: CAWSESGFSGYTF. The CDR3 nucleotides read TGCGCCTGGAGTGAGTCCGGGTTTAGTGGCTACACCTTC.

This sequence joins TRBV7-9 and TRBJ1-1; D call uncertain. This CDR3 has 12 residues. The germline V gene encodes CDR1 SEHNR and CDR2 FQNEAQ (reference sequence). The V end was cut by 2 bases, the J end by 10 bases, with 11 bases between. The CDR3 nucleotides are TGTGCCAGCAGCTTAATGGGTGAGGGAGCTTTCTTT. Protein sequence: CASSLMGEGAFF.

About this clonotype itself: Sequence at one end of the junction differs from germline and may be a read error. The chain combines TRBV4-1 with TRBJ1-1; D may be TRBD1 (6 bases). The V gene's germline CDR1 is MGHRA and CDR2 YSYEKL. The CDR3 extends over 12 amino acids. The CDR3 spells CASSHGQTAAFF. CDR3 DNA: TGCGCCAGCAGCCATGGACAGACTGCAGCTTTCTTT.

With regard to this clonotype: This may arise from a read error, as a much more abundant clone is one base away. The rearrangement uses TRBV28 and TRBJ1-2; D is unclear. This CDR3 spans 15 amino acids. Germline V gene data show CDR1 as MDHEN and CDR2 as SYDVKM. The CDR3 DNA reads TGTGCCAGCAGTCCCCTGTTCGCCGGCTTCTATGGCTACATCTTC. Its protein is CASSPLFAGFYGYIF.

In its sample, this clonotype was seen a few times. The genes are TRBV10-2 and TRBJ2-7; D remains ambiguous. The CDR3 length is 13 residues. CDR1 and CDR2 (germline): WSHSY, SAAADI. The CDR3 DNA is TGCGCAAGAAGCAAACCCGACGGTTACGAGCAGTACTTC. This gives the protein CARSKPDGYEQYF.

J is TRBJ2-3 and V is TRBV30, with TRBD2 matching over 7 bases. The CDR3 sequence is 18 residues long. Germline V gene sequence: CDR1 GTSNPN, CDR2 SVGIG (reference sequence). J gave up 5 bases and V 5 bases, and 22 bases lay outside the gene matches. CDR3 sequence (DNA): TGTGCCTGGCGGTCAACCCCAGGACTAGTGGGAGGAATAGATACGCAGTATTTT. This sequence encodes CAWRSTPGLVGGIDTQYF.

A remark on this clonotype: One end of the junction fails to match germline, which may point to a read error. The J gene is TRBJ2-1, the V gene TRBV6-2 or TRBV6-3; a possible D gene is TRBD1 (6 bases). Looked up from germline, CDR1 is MNHEY and CDR2 is SVGEGT. This CDR3 contains 15 residues. CDR3 protein: CASSNRQEGYNEQFF. The CDR3 DNA follows: TGCGCTAGCAGCAATAGACAGGAAGGTTACAATGAGCAGTTCTTC.